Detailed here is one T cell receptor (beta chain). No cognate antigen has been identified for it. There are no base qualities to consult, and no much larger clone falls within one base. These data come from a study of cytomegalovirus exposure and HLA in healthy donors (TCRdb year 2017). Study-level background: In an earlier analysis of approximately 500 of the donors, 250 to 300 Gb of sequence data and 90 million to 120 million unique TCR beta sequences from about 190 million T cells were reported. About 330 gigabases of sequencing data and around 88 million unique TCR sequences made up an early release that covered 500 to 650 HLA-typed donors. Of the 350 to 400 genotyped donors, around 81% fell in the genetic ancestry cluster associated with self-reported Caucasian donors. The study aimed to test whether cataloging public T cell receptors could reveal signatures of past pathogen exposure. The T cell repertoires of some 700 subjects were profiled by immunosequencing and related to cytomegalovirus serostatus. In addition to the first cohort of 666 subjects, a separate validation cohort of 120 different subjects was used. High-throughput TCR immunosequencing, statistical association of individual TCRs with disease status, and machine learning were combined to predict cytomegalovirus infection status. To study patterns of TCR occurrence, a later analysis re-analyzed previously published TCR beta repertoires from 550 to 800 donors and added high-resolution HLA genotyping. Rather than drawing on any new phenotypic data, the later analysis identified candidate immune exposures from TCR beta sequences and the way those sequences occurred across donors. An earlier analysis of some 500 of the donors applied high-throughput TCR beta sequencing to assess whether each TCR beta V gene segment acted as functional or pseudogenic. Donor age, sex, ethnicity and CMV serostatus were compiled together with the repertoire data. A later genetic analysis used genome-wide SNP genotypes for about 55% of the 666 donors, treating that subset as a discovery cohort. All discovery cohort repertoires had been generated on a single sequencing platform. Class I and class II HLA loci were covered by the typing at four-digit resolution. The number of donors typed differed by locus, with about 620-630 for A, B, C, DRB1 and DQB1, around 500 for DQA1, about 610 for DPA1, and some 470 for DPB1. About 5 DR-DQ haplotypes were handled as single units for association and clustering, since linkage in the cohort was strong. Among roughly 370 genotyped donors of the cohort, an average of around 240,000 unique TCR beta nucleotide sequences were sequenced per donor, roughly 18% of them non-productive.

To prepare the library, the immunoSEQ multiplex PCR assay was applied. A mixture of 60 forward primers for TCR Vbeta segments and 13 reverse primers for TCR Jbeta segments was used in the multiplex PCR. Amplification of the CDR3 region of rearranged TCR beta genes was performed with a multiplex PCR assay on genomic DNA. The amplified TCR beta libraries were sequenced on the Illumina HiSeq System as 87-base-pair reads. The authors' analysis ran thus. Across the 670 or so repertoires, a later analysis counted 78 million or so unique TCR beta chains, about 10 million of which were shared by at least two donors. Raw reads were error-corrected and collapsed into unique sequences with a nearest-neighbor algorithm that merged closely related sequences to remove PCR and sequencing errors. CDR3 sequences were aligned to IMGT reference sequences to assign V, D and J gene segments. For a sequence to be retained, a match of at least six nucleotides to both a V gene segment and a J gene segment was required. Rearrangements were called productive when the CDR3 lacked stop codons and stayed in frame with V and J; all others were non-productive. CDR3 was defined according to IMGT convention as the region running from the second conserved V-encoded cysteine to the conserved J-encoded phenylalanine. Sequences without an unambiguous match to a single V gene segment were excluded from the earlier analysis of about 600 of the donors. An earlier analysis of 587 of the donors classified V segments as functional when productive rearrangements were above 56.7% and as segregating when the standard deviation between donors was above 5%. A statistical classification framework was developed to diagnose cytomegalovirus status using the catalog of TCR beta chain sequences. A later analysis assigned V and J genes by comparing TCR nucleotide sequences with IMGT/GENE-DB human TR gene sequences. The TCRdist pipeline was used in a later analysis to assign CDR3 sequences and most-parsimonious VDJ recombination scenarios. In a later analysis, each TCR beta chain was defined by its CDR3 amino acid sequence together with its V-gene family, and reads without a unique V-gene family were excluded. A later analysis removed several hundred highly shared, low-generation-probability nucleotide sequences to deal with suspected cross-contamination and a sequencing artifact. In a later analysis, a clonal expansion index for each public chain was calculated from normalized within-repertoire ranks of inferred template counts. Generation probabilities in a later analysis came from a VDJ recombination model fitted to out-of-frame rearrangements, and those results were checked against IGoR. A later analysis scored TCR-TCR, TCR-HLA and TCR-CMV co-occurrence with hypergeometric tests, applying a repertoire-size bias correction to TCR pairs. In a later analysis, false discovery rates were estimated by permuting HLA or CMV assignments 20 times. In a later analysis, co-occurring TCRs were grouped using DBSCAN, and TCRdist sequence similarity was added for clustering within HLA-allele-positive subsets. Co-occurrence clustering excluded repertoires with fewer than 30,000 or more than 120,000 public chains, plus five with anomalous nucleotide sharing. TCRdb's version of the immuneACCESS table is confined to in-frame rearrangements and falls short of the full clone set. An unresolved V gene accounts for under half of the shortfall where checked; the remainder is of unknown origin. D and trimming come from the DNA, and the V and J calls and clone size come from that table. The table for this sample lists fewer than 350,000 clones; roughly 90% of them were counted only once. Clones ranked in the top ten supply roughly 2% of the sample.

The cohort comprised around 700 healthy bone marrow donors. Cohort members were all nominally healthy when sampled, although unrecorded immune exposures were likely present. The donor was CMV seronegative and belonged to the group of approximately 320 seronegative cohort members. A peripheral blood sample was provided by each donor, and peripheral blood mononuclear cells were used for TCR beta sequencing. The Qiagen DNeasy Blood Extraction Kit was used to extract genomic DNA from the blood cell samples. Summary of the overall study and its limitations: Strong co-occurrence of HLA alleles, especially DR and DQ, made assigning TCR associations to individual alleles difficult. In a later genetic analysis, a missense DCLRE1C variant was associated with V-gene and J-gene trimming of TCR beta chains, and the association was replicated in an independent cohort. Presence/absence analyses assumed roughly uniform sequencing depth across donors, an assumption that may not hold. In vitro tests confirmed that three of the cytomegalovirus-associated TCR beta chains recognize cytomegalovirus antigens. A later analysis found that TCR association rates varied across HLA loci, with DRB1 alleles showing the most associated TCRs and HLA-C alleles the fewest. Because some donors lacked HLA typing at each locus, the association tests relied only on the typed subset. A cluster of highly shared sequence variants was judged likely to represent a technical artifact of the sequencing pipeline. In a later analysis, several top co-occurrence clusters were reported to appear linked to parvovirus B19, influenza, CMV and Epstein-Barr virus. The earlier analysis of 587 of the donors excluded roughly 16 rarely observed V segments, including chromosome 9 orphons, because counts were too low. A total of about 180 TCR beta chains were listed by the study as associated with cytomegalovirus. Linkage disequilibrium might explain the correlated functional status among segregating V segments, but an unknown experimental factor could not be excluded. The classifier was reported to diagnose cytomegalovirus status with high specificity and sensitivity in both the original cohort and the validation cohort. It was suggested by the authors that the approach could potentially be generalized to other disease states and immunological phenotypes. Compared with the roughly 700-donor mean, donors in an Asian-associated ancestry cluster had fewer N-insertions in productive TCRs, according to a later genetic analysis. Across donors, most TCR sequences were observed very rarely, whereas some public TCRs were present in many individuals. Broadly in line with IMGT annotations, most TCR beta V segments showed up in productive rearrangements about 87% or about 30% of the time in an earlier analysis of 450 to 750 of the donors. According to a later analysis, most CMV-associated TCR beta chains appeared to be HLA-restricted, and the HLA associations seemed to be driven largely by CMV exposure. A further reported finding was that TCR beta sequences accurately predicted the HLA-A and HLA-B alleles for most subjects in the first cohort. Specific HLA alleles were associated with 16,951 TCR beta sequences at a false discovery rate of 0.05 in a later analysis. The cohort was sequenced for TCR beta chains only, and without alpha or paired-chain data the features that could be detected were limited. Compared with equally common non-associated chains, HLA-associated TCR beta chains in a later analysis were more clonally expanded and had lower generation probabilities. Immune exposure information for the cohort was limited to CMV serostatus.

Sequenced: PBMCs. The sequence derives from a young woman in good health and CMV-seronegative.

The sequenced DNA is TGTGCCAGCAGTTTCTCTAGCGGATCCTACGAGCAGTACTTC. This yields the protein CASSFSSGSYEQYF. Here the chain combines TRBV27 and TRBJ2-7; 7 nucleotides in the junction match TRBD2. Sequences MNHEY (CDR1) and SMNVEV (CDR2) are obtained from the germline V gene (reference sequence). Clipping removes 3 bases from V and 1 base from J, with 3 as the unmatched junction base count. Taken from cysteine to phenylalanine, the CDR3 has 14 residues. Of all the DNA, just the CDR3 is kept, 42 bases in frame from base 1.